Given below is one T cell receptor (beta chain) in context. What this receptor recognizes is not known. No much larger clone exists at a distance of one base, and base qualities are not known. TCRbeta CDR3 regions were sequenced with the immunoSEQ Assay. After extraction, genomic DNA underwent amplification by bias-controlled multiplex PCR, followed by high-throughput sequencing. As for the authors' bioinformatics: To quantify the absolute abundance of each unique TCRbeta CDR3 region, sequences were collapsed and filtered. T cell fraction was estimated by normalization of TCRbeta template counts to usable DNA, with usable DNA being measured through amplification of reference genes present in all nucleated cells. Repertoire TCRs were annotated as SARS-CoV-2-specific by exact matching of V gene, CDR3 amino acid sequence and J gene to a known reactive TCR set. The reference SARS-CoV-2 TCR set was obtained from MIRA and was filtered for enrichment in COVID-19-positive ImmuneCODE repertoires, whereby public or cross-reactive TCRs were removed. Using the MIRA antigens, annotated TCRs were further analysed by specific ORF or by position within an ORF. Breadth was defined as the number of annotated unique rearrangements divided by the total number of unique productive rearrangements, and depth was defined as the summed frequency of the annotated unique rearrangements. TCR breadth was compared between groups using two-sided Wilcoxon rank-sum tests. TCRdb retrieved this table from immuneACCESS and kept in-frame rearrangements only. Not all clones are present; in checked studies, unresolved V genes account for under half, and no reason is known for the remainder. The DNA gave D and trimming, while V, J and clone size come from that table. This sample holds about 450,000 clones; about 91% were observed only once. About 2.7% of the sample goes to the ten largest clones.

This entry comes from a study of Ad26.COV2.S vaccination and SARS-CoV-2 variants (dated by TCRdb to 2020 to 2022). Some background on the complete study: Donors in the vaccine arm were drawn from COV1001, a phase I-IIa trial of Ad26.COV2.S in healthy adults that was multicentre, randomized, double-blind and placebo-controlled. The TCR-sequenced set comprised around 30 samples: some 20 Ad26.COV2.S vaccine recipients, 5 placebo recipients and 8 SARS-CoV-2 convalescent individuals. Sequencing of the TCRbeta repertoire served to evaluate the specificity and breadth of SARS-CoV-2-reactive T cell receptors following Ad26.COV2.S vaccination. Dosing of Ad26.COV2.S was intramuscular, at either 5x10^10 or 1x10^11 viral particles, delivered as one shot or as two shots spaced 56 days apart. Throughout the experiments and outcome assessment, investigators stayed blinded to trial group allocation. Participants in the trial were split at random into five groups of five each, receiving low-dose or high-dose Ad26.COV2.S once or twice, or else placebo on both occasions. The study at large found these results: Comparable non-spike TCR breadth was observed between vaccine and placebo recipients, consistent with only spike being contained in the vaccine. The authors noted that the TCR breadth and depth analyses may have underestimated total T cell responses. The study was not powered for comparison of responses between vaccine doses or regimens. After vaccination, substantial breadth of spike-specific CD8+ and CD4+ T cell responses was reported. Compared with placebo recipients, Ad26.COV2.S recipients showed higher spike-specific TCR breadth (P = 0.0014).

V lost 7 bases and J lost 7 bases, and the count of bases not matched to a germline gene is 14. CDR1 and CDR2 were assigned from the germline V gene as SGHTS and YDEGEE. Including the terminal cysteine and phenylalanine, the CDR3 comprises 16 residues. The entry retains the CDR3 DNA only, 48 bases that are in frame from base 1. Reading the label with the study, this specimen's treatment or condition is: 15 to 20 received Ad26.COV2.S at low or high dose, single or two shots; 5 received placebo; per-sample allocation not given. Repertoires of vaccine and placebo recipients were sequenced from samples taken on day 63 after the first injection. Between 29 July and 7 August 2020, Cohort 1b enrolled about 27 adults aged 18-55 years at one site in Boston, USA. As a vaccine, Ad26.COV2.S was a replication-incompetent adenovirus type 26 vector that expressed a prefusion-stabilized SARS-CoV-2 spike protein derived from the original Wuhan strain.

The sequencing used peripheral blood, collected in a trial of Ad26.COV2.S vaccine versus placebo. This sequence uses TRBV5-8 and TRBJ2-1; 10 bases in the junction line up with TRBD2. The TCR was taken from a person aged 18-60 years who received the Ad26.COV2.S COVID-19 vaccine or a placebo. The nucleotide sequence reads TGTGCCAGCCCCCAGGAACCGGGGACTAGCGCAAATGAGCAGTTCTTC. Its protein is CASPQEPGTSANEQFF.